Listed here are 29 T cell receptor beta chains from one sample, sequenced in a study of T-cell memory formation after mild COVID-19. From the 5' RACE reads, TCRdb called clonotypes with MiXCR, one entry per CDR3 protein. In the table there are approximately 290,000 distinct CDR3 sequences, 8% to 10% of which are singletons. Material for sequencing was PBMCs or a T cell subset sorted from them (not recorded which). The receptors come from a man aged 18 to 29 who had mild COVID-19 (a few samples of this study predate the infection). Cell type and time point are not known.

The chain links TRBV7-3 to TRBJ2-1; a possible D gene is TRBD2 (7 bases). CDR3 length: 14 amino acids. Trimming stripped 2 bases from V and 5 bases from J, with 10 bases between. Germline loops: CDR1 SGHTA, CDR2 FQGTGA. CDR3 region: CASSLGGAHNEQFF. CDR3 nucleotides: TGTGCCAGCAGCTTAGGGGGGGCTCACAATGAGCAGTTCTTC.

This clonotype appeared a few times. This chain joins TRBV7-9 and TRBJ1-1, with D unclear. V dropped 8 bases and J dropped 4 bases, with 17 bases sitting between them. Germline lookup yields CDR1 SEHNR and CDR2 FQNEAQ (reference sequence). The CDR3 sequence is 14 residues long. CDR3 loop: CASPPVGRLTEAFF. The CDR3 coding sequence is TGTGCCAGCCCCCCGGTCGGGCGACTCACTGAAGCTTTCTTT.

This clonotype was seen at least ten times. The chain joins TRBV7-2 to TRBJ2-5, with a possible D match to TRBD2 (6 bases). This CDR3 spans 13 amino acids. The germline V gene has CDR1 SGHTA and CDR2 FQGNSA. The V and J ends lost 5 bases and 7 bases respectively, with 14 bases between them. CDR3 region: CASSPEGWGTQYF. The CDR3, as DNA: TGTGCCAGCAGCCCGGAGGGTTGGGGGACCCAGTACTTC.

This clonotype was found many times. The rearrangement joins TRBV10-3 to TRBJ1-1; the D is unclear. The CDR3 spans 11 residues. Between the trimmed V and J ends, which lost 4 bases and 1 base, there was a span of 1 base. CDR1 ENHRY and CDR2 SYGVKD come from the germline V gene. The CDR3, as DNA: TGTGCCATCAGTGCGAACACTGAAGCTTTCTTT. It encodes CAISANTEAFF.

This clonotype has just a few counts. The CDR3: CASSLEQGMDGYTF. For the CDR3, the DNA is TGCGCCAGCAGCTTGGAACAGGGGATGGATGGCTACACCTTC. The gene calls are TRBV5-1 and TRBJ1-2, with TRBD1 matching 7 bases. Germline V lookup: CDR1 SGHRS, CDR2 YFSETQ. The CDR3 is 14 residues long. Losses at the gene ends were 0 bases for V and 6 bases for J; bases not matched to a gene: 5. The full variable domain, rest sourced from reference TRBV5-1 and TRBJ1-2, is KAGVTQTPRYLIKTRGQQVTLSCSPISGHRSVSWYQQTPGQGLQFLFEYFSETQRNKGNFPGRFSGRQFSNSRSEMNVSTLELGDSALYLCASSLEQGMDGYTFGSGTRLTVV.

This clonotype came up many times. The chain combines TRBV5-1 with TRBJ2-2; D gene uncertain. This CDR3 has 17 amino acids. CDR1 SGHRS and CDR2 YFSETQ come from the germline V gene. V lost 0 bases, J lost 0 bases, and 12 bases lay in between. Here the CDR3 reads CASSLAPRQSNTGELFF. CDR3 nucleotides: TGCGCCAGCAGCTTGGCGCCTAGGCAGTCGAACACCGGGGAGCTGTTTTTT.

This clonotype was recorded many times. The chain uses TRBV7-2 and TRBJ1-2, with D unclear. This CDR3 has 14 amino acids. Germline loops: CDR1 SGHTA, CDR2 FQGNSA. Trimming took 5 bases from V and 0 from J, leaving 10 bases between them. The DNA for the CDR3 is TGTGCCAGCAGCGCCCTTCTAGCTAACTATGGCTACACCTTC. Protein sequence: CASSALLANYGYTF.

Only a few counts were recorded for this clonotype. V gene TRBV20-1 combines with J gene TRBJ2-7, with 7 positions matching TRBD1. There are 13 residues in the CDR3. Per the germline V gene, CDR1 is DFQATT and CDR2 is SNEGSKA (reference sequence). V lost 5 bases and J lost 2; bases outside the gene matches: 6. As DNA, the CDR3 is TGCAGTGCTTCACGGACAGGAACCTACGAGCAGTACTTC. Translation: CSASRTGTYEQYF.

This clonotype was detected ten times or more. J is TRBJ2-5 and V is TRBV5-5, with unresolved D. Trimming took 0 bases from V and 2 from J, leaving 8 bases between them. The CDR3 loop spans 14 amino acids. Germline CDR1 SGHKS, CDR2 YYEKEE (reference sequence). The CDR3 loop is CASSLEWGQETQYF. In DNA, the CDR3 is TGTGCCAGCAGCTTGGAATGGGGACAAGAGACCCAGTACTTC.

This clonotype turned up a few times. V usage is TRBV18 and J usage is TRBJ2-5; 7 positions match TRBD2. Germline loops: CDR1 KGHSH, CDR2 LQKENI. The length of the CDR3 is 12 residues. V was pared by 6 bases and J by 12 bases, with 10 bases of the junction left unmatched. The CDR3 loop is CASSPLAEIKYF. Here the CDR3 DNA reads TGTGCCAGCTCCCCCCTAGCGGAGATTAAGTACTTC.

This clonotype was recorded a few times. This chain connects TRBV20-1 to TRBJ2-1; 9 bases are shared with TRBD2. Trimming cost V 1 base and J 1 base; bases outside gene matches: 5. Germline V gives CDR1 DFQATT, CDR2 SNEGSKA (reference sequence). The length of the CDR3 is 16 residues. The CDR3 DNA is TGCAGTGCTAGAGTAGCGGGGGCGACGTCCTACAATGAGCAGTTCTTC. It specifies CSARVAGATSYNEQFF.

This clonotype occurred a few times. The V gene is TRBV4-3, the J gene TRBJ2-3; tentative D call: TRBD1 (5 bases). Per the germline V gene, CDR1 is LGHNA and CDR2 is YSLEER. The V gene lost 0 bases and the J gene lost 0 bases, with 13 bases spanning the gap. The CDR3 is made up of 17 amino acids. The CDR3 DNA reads TGCGCCAGCAGCCAAGATCGGCAGGGTCTAAGCACAGATACGCAGTATTTT. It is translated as CASSQDRQGLSTDTQYF.

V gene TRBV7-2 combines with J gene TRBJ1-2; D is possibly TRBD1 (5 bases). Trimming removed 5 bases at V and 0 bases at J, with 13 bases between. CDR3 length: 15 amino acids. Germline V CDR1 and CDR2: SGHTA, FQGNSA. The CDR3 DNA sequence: TGTGCCAGCAGCCGGGAGGGGAGAGCTAACTATGGCTACACCTTC. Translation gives CASSREGRANYGYTF.

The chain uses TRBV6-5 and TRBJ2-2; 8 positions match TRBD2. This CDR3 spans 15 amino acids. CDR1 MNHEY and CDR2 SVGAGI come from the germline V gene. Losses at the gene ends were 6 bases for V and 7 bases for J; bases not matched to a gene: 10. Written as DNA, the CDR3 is TGTGCCAGCAGAGGGTGGCGGGGGGCCGTCGGGGAGCTGTTTTTT. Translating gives CASRGWRGAVGELFF.

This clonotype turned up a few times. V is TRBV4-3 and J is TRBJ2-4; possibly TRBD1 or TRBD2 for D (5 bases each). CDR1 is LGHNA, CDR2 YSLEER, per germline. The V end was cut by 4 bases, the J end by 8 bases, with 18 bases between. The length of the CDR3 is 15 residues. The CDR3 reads CASSPQEGQWDIQYF. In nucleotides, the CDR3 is TGCGCCAGCAGCCCACAAGAGGGGCAATGGGACATTCAGTACTTC.

The chain's CDR3 is CASSIRGTGELFF. CDR3 bases: TGTGCCAGCAGCATCCGGGGGACCGGGGAGCTGTTTTTT. The V call is TRBV7-9, the J call TRBJ2-2, with D possibly TRBD2 on 6 matching bases. Looked up from germline, CDR1 is SEHNR and CDR2 is FQNEAQ (reference sequence). The CDR3 runs to 13 residues. V lost 5 bases to trimming and J lost 5 bases, with 9 bases between them.

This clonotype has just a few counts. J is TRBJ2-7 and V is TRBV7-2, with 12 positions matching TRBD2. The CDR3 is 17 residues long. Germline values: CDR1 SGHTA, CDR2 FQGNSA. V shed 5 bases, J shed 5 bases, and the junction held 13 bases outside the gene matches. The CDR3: CASSRPLGLAGNDEQYF. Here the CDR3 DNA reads TGTGCCAGCAGCCGACCCCTCGGACTAGCGGGGAACGACGAGCAGTACTTC.

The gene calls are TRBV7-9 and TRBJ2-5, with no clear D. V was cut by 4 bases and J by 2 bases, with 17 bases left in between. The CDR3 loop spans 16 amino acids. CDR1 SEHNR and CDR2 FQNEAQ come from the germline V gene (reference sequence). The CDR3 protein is CASSSHDKGSQETQYF. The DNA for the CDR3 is TGTGCCAGCAGCTCCCACGACAAAGGGTCGCAAGAGACCCAGTACTTC.

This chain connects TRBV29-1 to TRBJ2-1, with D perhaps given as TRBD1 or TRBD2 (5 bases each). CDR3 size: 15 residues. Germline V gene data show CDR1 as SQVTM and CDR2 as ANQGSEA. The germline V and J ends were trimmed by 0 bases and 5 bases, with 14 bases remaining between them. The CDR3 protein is CSVEDPWRGDNEQFF. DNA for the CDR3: TGCAGCGTTGAAGATCCATGGCGAGGGGACAATGAGCAGTTCTTC.

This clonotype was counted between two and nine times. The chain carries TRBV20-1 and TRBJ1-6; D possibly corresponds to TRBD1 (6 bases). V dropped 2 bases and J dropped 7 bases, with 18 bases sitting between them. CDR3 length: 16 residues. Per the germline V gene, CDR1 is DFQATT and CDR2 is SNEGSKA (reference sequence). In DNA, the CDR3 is TGCAGTGCTAGACCCTCCGGCAGGGGACGGAATTCACCCCTCCACTTT. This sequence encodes CSARPSGRGRNSPLHF.

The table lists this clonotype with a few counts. CDR3 residues: CASSQETGVGTQHF. DNA of the CDR3: TGCGCCAGCAGCCAAGAGACAGGGGTTGGTACCCAGCATTTT. The rearrangement links TRBV4-1 to TRBJ1-5; 8 bases are a match to TRBD1. The CDR3 is 14 amino acids. V was clipped by 0 bases and J by 11 bases; unmatched bases: 6. Germline-derived CDR1 and CDR2 are MGHRA and YSYEKL.

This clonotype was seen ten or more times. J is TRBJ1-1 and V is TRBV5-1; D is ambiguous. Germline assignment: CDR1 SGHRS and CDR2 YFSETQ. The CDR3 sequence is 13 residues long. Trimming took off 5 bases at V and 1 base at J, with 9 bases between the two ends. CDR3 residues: CASSSDPNTEAFF. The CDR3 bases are TGCGCCAGCAGTTCGGACCCGAACACTGAAGCTTTCTTT.

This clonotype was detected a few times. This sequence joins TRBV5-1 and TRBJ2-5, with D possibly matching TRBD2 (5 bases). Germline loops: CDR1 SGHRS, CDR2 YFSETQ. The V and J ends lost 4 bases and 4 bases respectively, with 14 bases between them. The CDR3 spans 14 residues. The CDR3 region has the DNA TGCGCCAGCAGCGGTCGGGGTGCGGGAGAGACCCAGTACTTC. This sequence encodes CASSGRGAGETQYF.

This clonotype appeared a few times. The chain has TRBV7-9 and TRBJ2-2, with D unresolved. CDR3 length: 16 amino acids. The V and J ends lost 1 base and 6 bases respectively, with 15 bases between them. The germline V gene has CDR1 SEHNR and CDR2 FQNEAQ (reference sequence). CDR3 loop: CASSLEYGRASGELFF. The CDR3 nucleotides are TGTGCCAGCAGCTTAGAGTACGGACGGGCCTCCGGGGAGCTGTTTTTT.

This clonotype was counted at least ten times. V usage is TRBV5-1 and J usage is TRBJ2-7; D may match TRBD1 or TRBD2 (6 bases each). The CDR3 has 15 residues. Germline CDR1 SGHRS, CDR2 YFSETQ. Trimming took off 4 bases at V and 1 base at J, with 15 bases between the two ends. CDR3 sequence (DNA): TGCGCCAGCAGCATGGGGGGTCAGGGGTCCTACGAGCAGTACTTC. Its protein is CASSMGGQGSYEQYF.

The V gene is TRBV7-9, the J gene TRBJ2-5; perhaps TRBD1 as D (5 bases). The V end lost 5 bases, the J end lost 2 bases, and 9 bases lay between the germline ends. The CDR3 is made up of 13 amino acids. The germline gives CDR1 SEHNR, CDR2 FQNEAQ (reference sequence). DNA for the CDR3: TGTGCCAGCAGCCCGACAGTTCAAGAGACCCAGTACTTC. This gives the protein CASSPTVQETQYF.

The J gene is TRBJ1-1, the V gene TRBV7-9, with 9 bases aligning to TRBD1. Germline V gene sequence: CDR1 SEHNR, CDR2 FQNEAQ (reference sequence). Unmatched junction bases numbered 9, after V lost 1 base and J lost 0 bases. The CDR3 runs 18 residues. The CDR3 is CASSLVIIQGALNTEAFF. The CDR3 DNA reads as TGTGCCAGCAGCTTAGTGATCATACAGGGGGCACTGAACACTGAAGCTTTCTTT.

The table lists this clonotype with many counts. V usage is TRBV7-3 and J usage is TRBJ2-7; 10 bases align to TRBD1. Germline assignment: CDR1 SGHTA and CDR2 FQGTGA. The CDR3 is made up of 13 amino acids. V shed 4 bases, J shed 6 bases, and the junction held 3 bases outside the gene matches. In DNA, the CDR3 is TGTGCCAGCAGCTCCGGACAGGGGGGCGAGCAGTACTTC. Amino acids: CASSSGQGGEQYF.

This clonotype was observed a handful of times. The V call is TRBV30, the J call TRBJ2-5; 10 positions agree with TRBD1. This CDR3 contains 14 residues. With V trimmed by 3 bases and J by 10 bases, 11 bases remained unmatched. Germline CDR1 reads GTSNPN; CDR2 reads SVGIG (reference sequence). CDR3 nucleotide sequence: TGTGCCTGGAGCCCCGGGACAGGGGACAGGGGCCAGTACTTC. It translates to CAWSPGTGDRGQYF. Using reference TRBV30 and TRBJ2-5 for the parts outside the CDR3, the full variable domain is SQTIHQWPATLVQPVGSPLSLECTVEGTSNPNLYWYRQAAGRGLQLLFYSVGIGQISSEVPQNLSASRPQDRQFILSSKKLLLSDSGFYLCAWSPGTGDRGQYFGPGTRLLVL.